This T cell receptor beta chain was recovered during a study of beta chain features in type 1 diabetes. Study-wide background: All samples yielded roughly 100,000,000 examined sorted cells. Broader study findings: For patients and controls alike, PCR might favor shorter templates to the same degree. Across all four CD4+ subsets, people with type 1 diabetes showed modestly shorter TCRB CDR3s.

Worth noting for this clone: The antigen is unknown.

Trimming pared 4 bases from V and 10 bases from J, leaving 11 bases between. This CDR3 region has 13 residues. Germline V gene data show CDR1 as SSHAT and CDR2 as FNYEAQ (reference sequence). The isolated RNA, all of it, was reverse transcribed, so expressed TCRB transcripts were what got sequenced. A few million reads were obtained on average from naive, central memory and regulatory T cell samples. Repertoires were generated with immunoSEQ multiplex PCR, while TCRdb's copy carries only in-frame clones and drops some. The profile shows around 500,000 clones, around 10% of them singletons. The source material was naive CD4+ T cells from blood. The V call is TRBV7-7, the J call TRBJ1-6; tentatively, D is TRBD1 (5 bases). This sequence was found in a young woman in good health. CDR3: CASSSRGDSPLHF. The CDR3 DNA is TGTGCCAGCAGCTCGAGGGGTGACTCACCCCTCCACTTT. The full variable domain, its missing parts supplied by reference TRBV7-7 and TRBJ1-6, is GAGVSQSPRYKVTKRGQDVTLRCDPISSHATLYWYQQALGQGPEFLTYFNYEAQPDKSGLPSDRFSAERPEGSISTLTIQRTEQRDSAMYRCASSSRGDSPLHFGNGTRLTVT.